The clone carrying this TCR beta chain was picked up a small number of times. The record originates from a study of blood T cells in healthy people across ages. Sample donors were healthy Caucasian individuals that came from Russia, aged 6 to 90. Per sample, at least 6 micrograms of total RNA were extracted. Together with a sample-barcoded 5' primer, a J-beta primer mix was included in a second PCR lasting about 6 to 11 cycles. Every cDNA molecule carried a tag from a template-switch adaptor bearing 12 random nucleotides. TCRdb reanalysed the 5' RACE reads using MiXCR and keeps one entry per CDR3 protein. This sample yields about 580,000 distinct CDR3 sequences, of which around half are seen a single time; around 23% belongs to the top ten. This clonotype was sampled from a man older than 75 in good health. Source material: blood.

CDR3 loop: CASSQDVWTKPYEQYF. CDR3 nucleotide sequence: TGCGCCAGCAGCCAAGATGTTTGGACCAAGCCCTACGAGCAGTACTTC. The chain uses TRBV4-3 and TRBJ2-7; D remains unclear. Germline assignment: CDR1 LGHNA and CDR2 YSLEER. This CDR3 is 16 amino acids long. V lost 0 bases and J 2 bases, leaving 14 bases between the germline ends.